This is a list of T cell receptor beta chains from one sample in a study of technical replicates of blood from a handful of donors. Clones were read by immunoSEQ multiplex PCR, and TCRdb kept only the in-frame ones, dropping some. The sample includes about 100,000 clones, about 94% seen only once; the top ten take roughly 0.22%. The sample consisted of T cells isolated from PBMCs. All receptors derive from a human donor in good health. The conserved cysteine and the conserved F or W are not part of the CDR3 here.

>TRBV27|TRBJ2-3
ASSSPSLAGRRTDTQY
>TRBV11-3|TRBJ2-7
ASSRLFGNQKSYEQY
>TRBV9|TRBJ1-4
ASSVADRIFEKLF
>TRBV28|TRBJ2-1
ASSLARVGNEQF
>TRBV2|TRBJ2-7
ASGASWYEQY
>TRBV4-1|TRBJ2-7
ASSQVPLAGVSYEQY
>TRBV4-1|TRBJ1-1
ASSQRQLNTEAF
>TRBV28|TRBJ1-4
ASRHFGRTGTEKLF
>TRBV5-5|TRBJ2-3
ASSSPGTTSTDTQY
>TRBV7-2|TRBJ2-7
ASSPRAGPYEQY
>TRBV10-3|TRBJ2-5
AISEGGETQY
>TRBV6-4|TRBJ2-2
ASSDTGTGELF
>TRBV7-9|TRBJ2-1
ASSLAAGDEQF
>TRBV28|TRBJ1-5
ASSLFRLEDHSNQPQH
>TRBV9|TRBJ2-6
ASSVVGTGGTGANVLT
>TRBV6-5|TRBJ1-2
ASSYQQGLANYGYT
>TRBV6-5|TRBJ1-2
ASRPTWGQSYGYT
>TRBV7-3|TRBJ1-1
ASSSYTNTEAF
>TRBV6-1|TRBJ1-3
ASSIVGTGGNTIY
>TRBV6-1|TRBJ1-1
ASSPRNTEAF
>TRBV2|TRBJ2-7
ASSGRQGFSYEQY
>TRBV6-5|TRBJ2-3
ASSKQGQSTDTQY
>TRBV28|TRBJ2-7
ASSFKGDEQY
>TRBV6-5|TRBJ1-5
ASSLGQGNQPQH
>TRBV19|TRBJ2-1
ATTSDRGPHNEQF
>TRBV7-3|TRBJ1-6
ASSTTGGNSPLH
>TRBV15|TRBJ1-2
ATSRASYGTDKHGYT
>TRBV19|TRBJ2-2
ASSIAGGLPGELF
>TRBV28|TRBJ2-2
ATSDRFMGTGELF
>TRBV5-4|TRBJ2-2
ASSLGLAVNTGELF
>TRBV29-1|TRBJ1-1
SVQKTDTEAF
>TRBV19|TRBJ1-1
ASSIVGTGGTEAF
>TRBV5-1|TRBJ1-1
ASSYVQPAVTGWQNTEAF
>TRBV7-9|TRBJ2-7
ASSSAFSEQY
>TRBV7-8|TRBJ1-5
ASPHRRGSNQPQH
>TRBV5-1|TRBJ1-1
ASSFRQGGGNTEAF
>TRBV9|TRBJ2-2
ASSVGQRNGELF
>TRBV10-1|TRBJ2-7
ASIPGSYEQY
>TRBV19|TRBJ1-6
ASSIGQAYNSPLH